These T cell receptor beta chains were read from a single sample in a study of breast tumors, draining lymph nodes, adjacent tissues. TCRdb fed the multiplex PCR reads into MiXCR, producing one record per CDR3 protein. This table has about 300,000 distinct CDR3 sequences, 30% to 35% appearing once. Sequenced: axillary lymph node tissue. The receptors were gathered from a female donor with breast cancer. Some clones in this sample may be carry-over from other donors' samples. The CDR3 runs from the conserved cysteine through the conserved F or W. The D gene is left open where the match is weak. Only some rows state a clone size, as once, few, many or a class for expanded clones.

V: TRBV29-1
size: many
J: TRBJ2-5
D: TRBD1
length: 14
CDR3: CSVPDRGNQETQYF
DNA: TGCAGCGTTCCCGACAGGGGGAACCAAGAGACCCAGTACTTC

V: TRBV11-2
size: few
J: TRBJ2-1
D: NA
length: 18
CDR3: CASSFQLSPGRSYNEQFF
DNA: TGTGCCAGCAGCTTCCAACTTTCCCCGGGGCGGAGCTACAATGAGCAGTTCTTC

V: TRBV5-6
size: NA
J: TRBJ2-5
D: TRBD1
length: 15
CDR3: CASSLGTGEGETQYF
DNA: TGTGCCAGCAGCTTGGGGACAGGGGAGGGGGAGACCCAGTACTTC

V: TRBV30
size: NA
J: TRBJ2-1
D: TRBD2
length: 14
CDR3: CAWRVAGGRNERFF
DNA: TGTGCCTGGAGGGTGGCGGGAGGGAGAAATGAGCGGTTCTTC

V: TRBV5-8
size: many
J: TRBJ2-3
D: NA
length: 16
CDR3: CASSLVAARGTDTQYF
DNA: TGTGCCAGCAGCTTGGTGGCAGCTCGGGGCACAGATACGCAGTATTTT

V: TRBV20-1
size: many
J: TRBJ2-7
D: TRBD1
length: 15
CDR3: CSTLYGTGRSYEQYF
DNA: TGCAGTACCTTGTACGGGACAGGGAGATCCTACGAGCAGTACTTC

V: TRBV10-3
size: many
J: TRBJ1-4
D: NA
length: 11
CDR3: CAIKNNEKLFF
DNA: TGTGCCATCAAGAATAATGAAAAACTGTTTTTT

V: TRBV12-3/TRBV12-4
size: many
J: TRBJ2-3
D: NA
length: 12
CDR3: CASSGSVDTQYF
DNA: TGTGCCAGCAGTGGGAGTGTAGATACGCAGTATTTT

V: TRBV11-2
size: NA
J: TRBJ2-4
D: TRBD2
length: 17
CDR3: CASSLASGLGGKNIQYF
DNA: TGTGCCAGCAGCTTAGCGAGTGGTCTGGGGGGGAAAAACATTCAGTACTTC

V: TRBV7-2
size: many
J: TRBJ2-3
D: NA
length: 12
CDR3: CASSLAADTQYF
DNA: TGTGCCAGCAGCTTAGCTGCAGATACGCAGTATTTT

V: TRBV27
size: NA
J: TRBJ1-2
D: NA
length: 13
CDR3: CASSLTGNYGYIF
DNA: TGTGCCAGCAGTTTAACGGGGAACTATGGCTACATCTTC

V: TRBV28
size: once
J: TRBJ2-1
D: NA
length: 13
CDR3: CASSFVDFDEQFF
DNA: TGTGCCAGCAGTTTCGTCGATTTCGATGAGCAGTTCTTC

V: TRBV20-1
size: many
J: TRBJ2-7
D: TRBD1
length: 15
CDR3: CSARVGRTGTYEQYF
DNA: TGCAGTGCTAGAGTCGGGCGGACAGGTACCTACGAGCAGTACTTC

V: TRBV12-3/TRBV12-4
size: NA
J: TRBJ2-2
D: TRBD2
length: 15
CDR3: CASSLGGVSTGELFF
DNA: TGTGCCAGCAGTTTGGGGGGGGTGAGCACCGGGGAGCTGTTTTTT

V: TRBV7-3
size: many
J: TRBJ2-7
D: TRBD2
length: 15
CDR3: CASSFLAGVAYEQYF
DNA: TGTGCCAGCAGCTTCCTAGCGGGAGTTGCCTACGAGCAGTACTTC

V: TRBV28
size: few
J: TRBJ2-5
D: NA
length: 18
CDR3: CASSPVGVASLSKATQYF
DNA: TGTGCCAGCAGCCCCGTCGGGGTGGCATCGCTTTCTAAGGCGACCCAGTACTTC

V: TRBV5-1
size: many
J: TRBJ2-1
D: TRBD2
length: 16
CDR3: CASSLAVGLAGDEQFF
DNA: TGCGCCAGCAGCTTGGCCGTCGGACTAGCGGGAGATGAGCAGTTCTTC

V: TRBV18
size: NA
J: TRBJ1-1
D: TRBD1
length: 15
CDR3: CASSPATGVHTEAFF
DNA: TGTGCCAGCTCACCAGCTACAGGGGTGCACACTGAAGCTTTCTTT

V: TRBV5-1
size: many
J: TRBJ2-3
D: TRBD1
length: 16
CDR3: CASSTSTGGGTDTQYF
DNA: TGCGCCAGCAGCACAAGTACAGGGGGAGGCACAGATACGCAGTATTTT

V: TRBV6-5
size: NA
J: TRBJ1-1
D: NA
length: 13
CDR3: CASSHAENTEAFF
DNA: TGTGCCAGCAGTCACGCGGAGAACACTGAAGCTTTCTTT

V: TRBV6-5
size: NA
J: TRBJ1-1
D: NA
length: 13
CDR3: CASSLHPGTEAFF
DNA: TGTGCCAGCAGTTTACACCCGGGCACTGAAGCTTTCTTT

V: TRBV7-8
size: few
J: TRBJ2-5
D: NA
length: 15
CDR3: CASTPLGAAQETQHF
DNA: TGTGCCAGCACCCCTTTGGGGGCAGCCCAAGAGACCCAGCACTTC

V: TRBV11-2
size: NA
J: TRBJ1-4
D: NA
length: 13
CDR3: CASSPGRNEKLFF
DNA: TGTGCCAGCAGCCCTGGACGGAATGAAAAACTGTTTTTT

V: TRBV9
size: many
J: TRBJ1-2
D: TRBD1
length: 15
CDR3: CASSLGQARGYGYTF
DNA: TGTGCCAGCAGCTTGGGACAGGCAAGAGGCTATGGCTACACCTTC

V: TRBV20-1
size: NA
J: TRBJ2-5
D: TRBD2
length: 14
CDR3: CSADDGTKQETQYF
DNA: TGCAGTGCTGATGACGGGACTAAACAAGAGACCCAGTACTTC

V: TRBV2
size: NA
J: TRBJ1-4
D: TRBD1
length: 14
CDR3: CASGQGVGVEKLFF
DNA: TGTGCCAGCGGACAGGGGGTAGGAGTCGAAAAGCTGTTTTTT

V: TRBV5-4
size: many
J: TRBJ1-3
D: TRBD1
length: 17
CDR3: CASSTQLDRNSGNTIYF
DNA: TGTGCCAGCAGCACTCAATTGGACAGGAACTCTGGAAACACCATATATTTT

V: TRBV19
size: few
J: TRBJ2-1
D: TRBD2
length: 17
CDR3: CASSNRGAGGSYNEQFF
DNA: TGTGCCAGTAGTAACCGAGGAGCGGGAGGTTCCTACAATGAGCAGTTCTTC

V: TRBV14
size: NA
J: TRBJ1-1
D: NA
length: 17
CDR3: CASSQDILELWSTEAFF
DNA: TGTGCCAGCAGCCAAGATATTCTCGAGTTATGGAGCACTGAAGCTTTCTTT

V: TRBV29-1
size: few
J: TRBJ1-1
D: NA
length: 14
CDR3: CSVDKGASGTEAFF
DNA: TGCAGCGTTGATAAGGGAGCAAGTGGAACTGAAGCTTTCTTT

V: TRBV20-1
size: many
J: TRBJ2-1
D: TRBD2
length: 11
CDR3: CSARRTREQFF
DNA: TGCAGTGCTAGGAGGACTAGGGAGCAGTTCTTC

V: TRBV12-3/TRBV12-4
size: NA
J: TRBJ2-2
D: TRBD1
length: 12
CDR3: CASRPEGAELFF
DNA: TGTGCCAGCCGTCCAGAGGGGGCGGAGCTGTTTTTT

V: TRBV20-1
size: many
J: TRBJ2-1
D: TRBD2
length: 15
CDR3: CSAKDSGRTYNEQFF
DNA: TGCAGTGCAAAAGATAGCGGGAGGACTTACAATGAGCAGTTCTTC

V: TRBV13
size: NA
J: TRBJ2-5
D: TRBD2
length: 19
CDR3: CASSSRPGTSGTVQETQYF
DNA: TGTGCCAGCAGCTCAAGGCCTGGGACTAGCGGGACAGTGCAAGAGACCCAGTACTTC

V: TRBV2
size: many
J: TRBJ2-5
D: NA
length: 12
CDR3: CASSGAEETQYF
DNA: TGTGCCAGCAGTGGAGCAGAAGAGACCCAGTACTTC

V: TRBV20-1
size: many
J: TRBJ1-6
D: NA
length: 12
CDR3: CSALRMGSPLHF
DNA: TGCAGTGCTCTTCGGATGGGTTCACCCCTCCACTTT

V: TRBV7-3
size: NA
J: TRBJ2-3
D: TRBD2
length: 19
CDR3: CASSLTGLAGGFGADTRYF
DNA: TGTGCCAGCAGCTTAACTGGGCTAGCGGGAGGATTTGGCGCAGATACGCGGTATTTT

V: TRBV11-2
size: many
J: TRBJ2-7
D: TRBD1
length: 12
CDR3: CAGGQGAYEQYF
DNA: TGTGCCGGCGGACAGGGGGCTTACGAGCAGTACTTC

V: TRBV7-2
size: many
J: TRBJ1-6
D: NA
length: 19
CDR3: CASSPWRGPGSSYNSPLHF
DNA: TGTGCCAGCAGCCCCTGGCGAGGCCCCGGTAGCTCCTATAATTCACCCCTCCACTTT

V: TRBV12-3/TRBV12-4
size: NA
J: TRBJ2-3
D: NA
length: 15
CDR3: CASSLRATGADTQYF
DNA: TGTGCCAGCAGTTTAAGGGCCACCGGGGCGGATACGCAGTATTTT

V: TRBV20-1
size: many
J: TRBJ2-1
D: NA
length: 12
CDR3: CSASITVDEQFF
DNA: TGCAGTGCTAGTATCACCGTCGATGAGCAGTTCTTC

V: TRBV29-1
size: many
J: TRBJ2-7
D: TRBD2
length: 13
CDR3: CSVVGEGRYEQYF
DNA: TGCAGCGTTGTAGGGGAGGGGAGATACGAGCAGTACTTC

V: TRBV10-2
size: many
J: TRBJ2-7
D: NA
length: 14
CDR3: CASSGAGSSYEQYF
DNA: TGCGCCAGCAGTGGGGCAGGGAGCTCCTACGAGCAGTACTTC

V: TRBV6-1
size: NA
J: TRBJ2-3
D: TRBD2
length: 18
CDR3: CASSTLAGGELVTDTQYF
DNA: TGTGCCAGCAGCACACTAGCGGGAGGCGAGTTGGTGACAGATACGCAGTATTTT

V: TRBV10-2
size: NA
J: TRBJ2-1
D: NA
length: 17
CDR3: CASSSFIFSTRVNEQFF
DNA: TGTGCCAGCAGTTCTTTTATCTTCAGTACTAGGGTCAATGAGCAGTTCTTC

V: TRBV27
size: NA
J: TRBJ1-4
D: TRBD1
length: 17
CDR3: CASSPLGQGKTNEKLFF
DNA: TGTGCCAGCTCCCCCTTGGGACAGGGAAAAACTAATGAAAAACTGTTTTTT

V: TRBV20-1
size: many
J: TRBJ2-1
D: TRBD2
length: 21
CDR3: CSARALTSRTSDLYPYNEQFF
DNA: TGCAGTGCTAGAGCCCTAACGTCCAGGACTAGCGATTTATACCCCTACAATGAGCAGTTCTTC

V: TRBV15
size: NA
J: TRBJ2-5
D: NA
length: 12
CDR3: CATSRAGGTQYF
DNA: TGTGCCACCAGCAGAGCGGGCGGGACCCAGTACTTC

V: TRBV28
size: few
J: TRBJ1-2
D: TRBD1
length: 15
CDR3: CASSLSGGSRSGYTF
DNA: TGTGCCAGCAGTTTATCAGGGGGCTCCCGTTCTGGCTACACCTTC

V: TRBV20-1
size: many
J: TRBJ2-7
D: TRBD1
length: 12
CDR3: CSATGTGFEQYF
DNA: TGCAGTGCTACCGGGACAGGGTTCGAGCAGTACTTC

V: TRBV7-2
size: many
J: TRBJ2-7
D: TRBD1
length: 15
CDR3: CASSFTGQGGYEQYF
DNA: TGTGCCAGCAGCTTTACTGGACAGGGGGGCTACGAGCAGTACTTC

V: TRBV7-2
size: NA
J: TRBJ2-6
D: NA
length: 12
CDR3: CASSLPGEGEAF
DNA: TGTGCCAGCAGCCTCCCGGGAGAAGGTGAAGCTTTC

V: TRBV7-6
size: many
J: TRBJ2-7
D: NA
length: 15
CDR3: CASSTDPGTPYEQYF
DNA: TGTGCCAGCAGCACCGATCCCGGGACTCCCTACGAGCAGTACTTC

V: TRBV6-4
size: many
J: TRBJ2-2
D: TRBD1
length: 14
CDR3: CASSDTGGTGELFF
DNA: TGTGCCAGCAGTGACACAGGGGGCACCGGGGAGCTGTTTTTT

V: TRBV10-2
size: NA
J: TRBJ2-1
D: NA
length: 15
CDR3: CASSPPSGRYNEQFF
DNA: TGTGCCAGCTCACCACCTTCAGGTCGATACAATGAGCAGTTCTTC

V: TRBV15
size: NA
J: TRBJ2-3
D: NA
length: 13
CDR3: CATSSGGTDTQYF
DNA: TGTGCCACCAGCAGCGGGGGAACAGATACGCAGTATTTT

V: TRBV5-8
size: many
J: TRBJ2-6
D: TRBD1
length: 17
CDR3: CASSSRQGSWGANVLTF
DNA: TGTGCCAGCAGCTCCAGACAGGGGAGTTGGGGGGCCAACGTCCTGACTTTC

V: TRBV6-1
size: few
J: TRBJ2-1
D: TRBD2
length: 17
CDR3: CASRTSGSASSYNEQFF
DNA: TGTGCCAGCAGGACTAGCGGGAGCGCGAGCTCCTACAATGAGCAGTTCTTC

V: TRBV19
size: many
J: TRBJ2-7
D: NA
length: 13
CDR3: CASSIRTSFEQYF
DNA: TGTGCCAGTAGTATACGGACCAGTTTCGAGCAGTACTTC